This T cell receptor beta chain derives from a study of cytomegalovirus exposure and HLA in healthy donors. Regarding this clone: Its antigen is not identified.

CDR1 and CDR2 from the germline V gene are MNHEY and SVGAGI. The CDR3 runs to 13 residues. Trimming removed 5 bases from V and 3 bases from J, with 10 bases in between. Study findings and constraints: In vitro checks showed that three CMV-associated chains really do target CMV antigens.

Researchers ran the PCR with 60 Vbeta and 13 Jbeta primers. Some clones are missing from TCRdb's copy, which holds only in-frame ones; the method was immunoSEQ multiplex PCR. This sample contains 49,000 or so clones. Sequenced: PBMCs. The receptor was isolated from a man aged 35-49 years in good health and CMV-seropositive. V and J are TRBV6-5 and TRBJ1-2, with a weak D call TRBD1 (6 bases). The CDR3 region has the DNA TGTGCCAGCAGTAGACAGGCCCACTATGGCTACACCTTC. Residues: CASSRQAHYGYTF.